These 13 T cell receptor beta chains originate from one sample sequenced in a study of T-cell memory formation after mild COVID-19. One entry per CDR3 protein results from TCRdb running MiXCR on the 5' RACE reads. Of 450,000 or so distinct CDR3 sequences in the sample, around 19% were seen once. Sequencing was performed on PBMCs or a T cell subset sorted from them (not recorded which). The receptors derive from an adult woman who had mild COVID-19 (a few samples of this study predate the infection). Cell type and time point are not known.

This clonotype was observed a handful of times. The rearrangement uses TRBV4-1 and TRBJ1-1; D gene ambiguous. The CDR3 covers 16 residues. CDR1 MGHRA and CDR2 YSYEKL come from the germline V gene. With 3 bases removed from V and 7 bases from J, the gap between germline ends came to 21 bases. The CDR3 reads CASSHLGVGSNFEAFF. The CDR3 nucleotides are TGCGCCAGCAGCCACCTGGGAGTGGGCAGCAACTTTGAAGCTTTCTTT.

This clonotype was seen a handful of times. The J gene is TRBJ2-7, the V gene TRBV24-1; the D is unclear. V was trimmed by 4 bases and J by 4 bases, leaving 10 bases between them. The CDR3 contains 13 residues. Germline values: CDR1 KGHDR, CDR2 SFDVKD. CDR3 sequence: CATSDLNLYEQYF. Written as DNA, the CDR3 is TGTGCCACCAGTGACCTCAACCTTTACGAGCAGTACTTC.

Here the CDR3 DNA reads TGTGCCAGCAGTGAAGGGAGGCGGACGAACTATGGCTACACCTTC. Protein sequence: CASSEGRRTNYGYTF. This chain connects TRBV6-1 to TRBJ1-2; the D is unclear. V lost 1 base and J 2 bases, leaving 11 bases between the germline ends. Germline V gene lookup returns CDR1 MNHNS and CDR2 SASEGT. This CDR3 region has 15 residues.

This clonotype was counted between two and nine times. The chain combines TRBV15 with TRBJ2-1, with 9 bases that match TRBD2. V lost 8 bases, J lost 8 bases, and 10 bases stayed unmatched. There are 14 residues in the CDR3. In germline, CDR1 is LNHNV, CDR2 YYDKDF (reference sequence). This CDR3 reads CATVHAGGRDEQFF. The CDR3 coding sequence is TGTGCCACCGTTCATGCGGGGGGGCGCGATGAGCAGTTCTTC.

This clonotype showed up just a few times. The V call is TRBV11-2, the J call TRBJ2-1; the match to TRBD2 covers 12 bases. The CDR3 is 18 amino acids. Germline V gene data show CDR1 as SGHAT and CDR2 as FQNNGV. V gave up 0 bases and J gave up 5 bases; unmatched junction bases: 8. The CDR3 sequence is CASSLDFGLAGPHNEQFF. For the CDR3, the DNA is TGTGCCAGCAGCTTAGATTTCGGACTAGCGGGACCTCACAATGAGCAGTTCTTC. The complete variable domain, with remaining parts taken from reference TRBV11-2 and TRBJ2-1, reads EAGVAQSPRYKIIEKRQSVAFWCNPISGHATLYWYQQILGQGPKLLIQFQNNGVVDDSQLPKDRFSAERLKGVDSTLKIQPAKLEDSAVYLCASSLDFGLAGPHNEQFFGPGTRLTVL.

This clonotype has a handful of counts. This sequence joins TRBV7-9 and TRBJ1-1; D gene ambiguous. This CDR3 region has 15 residues. The V end lost 0 bases, the J end lost 3 bases, and 11 bases lay between the germline ends. Germline CDR1 reads SEHNR; CDR2 reads FQNEAQ (reference sequence). CDR3 residues: CASSLALISHTEAFF. The CDR3 DNA is TGTGCCAGCAGCTTAGCGCTAATCAGTCACACTGAAGCTTTCTTT. The complete variable domain, with remaining parts taken from reference TRBV7-9 and TRBJ1-1, reads DTGVSQNPRHKITKRGQNVTFRCDPISEHNRLYWYRQTLGQGPEFLTYFQNEAQLEKSRLLSDRFSAERPKGSFSTLEIQRTEQGDSAMYLCASSLALISHTEAFFGQGTRLTVV.

The V and J genes are TRBV4-2 and TRBJ2-3; 9 nucleotides agree with TRBD2. The CDR3 length is 17 residues. V lost 3 bases to trimming and J lost 2 bases; unmatched junction nucleotides: 9. Looked up from germline, CDR1 is LGHNA and CDR2 is YNFKEQ. The CDR3 is CASSQGRLAEPTDTQYF. The CDR3 coding sequence is TGTGCCAGCAGCCAGGGAAGACTAGCGGAGCCCACAGATACGCAGTATTTT.

This chain links TRBV29-1 with TRBJ2-3; TRBD1 matches 9 bases. V shed 4 bases and J 2 bases; nucleotides not matched to a gene: 13. The CDR3 length is 17 residues. Germline V gene data show CDR1 as SQVTM and CDR2 as ANQGSEA. CDR3: CSVGDFDRGEFTDTQYF. In DNA form, the CDR3 reads TGCAGCGTTGGGGACTTTGACAGGGGGGAATTCACAGATACGCAGTATTTT.

The rearrangement uses TRBV6-5 and TRBJ1-1; D unresolved. Germline CDR1 and CDR2: MNHEY and SVGAGI. V was pared by 4 bases and J by 0 bases, with 9 bases between. The CDR3 is made up of 14 amino acids. CDR3 nucleotide sequence: TGTGCCAGCAGTTCAGGAGCGGTGAACACTGAAGCTTTCTTT. Residues: CASSSGAVNTEAFF.

This clonotype was counted only a few times. CDR3 sequence (DNA): TGTGCCAGCTCGCCGGGACTTCTTTCCTACGAGCAGTACTTC. It specifies CASSPGLLSYEQYF. The J gene is TRBJ2-7, the V gene TRBV18, with D possibly matching TRBD2 (6 bases). V was pared by 6 bases and J by 1 base, with 13 bases between. The germline V gene encodes CDR1 KGHSH and CDR2 LQKENI. This CDR3 is 14 amino acids long. Full variable domain (outside the CDR3, taken from reference TRBV18 and TRBJ2-7): NAGVMQNPRHLVRRRGQEARLRCSPMKGHSHVYWYRQLPEEGLKFMVYLQKENIIDESGMPKERFSAEFPKEGPSILRIQQVVRGDSAAYFCASSPGLLSYEQYFGPGTRLTVT.

This clonotype was detected ten times or more. The rearrangement links TRBV29-1 to TRBJ1-1; D is unclear. Germline-derived CDR1 and CDR2 are SQVTM and ANQGSEA. This CDR3 spans 11 amino acids. V was cut by 3 bases and J by 1 base, with 3 bases left in between. The CDR3 DNA follows: TGCAGCGTTGAGGGGAACACTGAAGCTTTCTTT. Translating it yields CSVEGNTEAFF.

The gene calls are TRBV12-3 or TRBV12-4 and TRBJ2-3; D uncertain. The V and J ends lost 5 bases and 0 bases respectively, with 12 bases between them. This CDR3 has 15 residues. CDR3 region: CASSPHGYSTDTQYF. The CDR3 DNA reads as TGTGCCAGCAGTCCTCACGGCTACAGCACAGATACGCAGTATTTT.

The chain recombines TRBV11-3 with TRBJ2-1; 7 nucleotides line up with TRBD2. The V gene's germline CDR1 is SGHNT and CDR2 YENEEA. The V segment lost 5 bases and the J segment 5 bases; nucleotides outside the gene matches: 6. The CDR3 runs to 14 residues. The CDR3 DNA reads TGTGCCAGCAGCGCAGGGCGGGGGAACAATGAGCAGTTCTTC. Translating it yields CASSAGRGNNEQFF. The full variable domain, completed using reference TRBV11-3 and TRBJ2-1, is EAGVVQSPRYKIIEKKQPVAFWCNPISGHNTLYWYLQNLGQGPELLIRYENEEAVDDSQLPKDRFSAERLKGVDSTLKIQPAELGDSAVYLCASSAGRGNNEQFFGPGTRLTVL.